The rows below give T cell receptor beta chains drawn from one sample of a study of cytomegalovirus exposure and HLA in healthy donors. Clones were read by immunoSEQ multiplex PCR, and TCRdb kept only the in-frame ones, dropping some. Here the sample spans 120,000 or so clones, 80% being singletons. The sample was PBMCs. The receptors derive from a man between 25 and 39 years old in good health and CMV-seropositive. Both conserved end residues are part of each CDR3. The order of the fields is J gene, V gene, CDR3 protein.

>TRBJ1-1|TRBV5-1
CASRFGERTEAFF
>TRBJ2-6|TRBV5-8
CASPRGYSGANGLTF
>TRBJ1-1|TRBV30
CAWSFLQGRPEAFF
>TRBJ1-2|TRBV10-3
CAISMGQGARNYGYTF
>TRBJ1-2|TRBV19
CASSIAGDRGRAIDYGYTF
>TRBJ1-1|TRBV27
CASSFNRRGTGSRSTEAFF
>TRBJ1-3|TRBV30
CAWGRGADGNTIYF
>TRBJ1-5|TRBV19
CASSIVGTADQPQHF
>TRBJ1-1|TRBV18
CASSQGQANTEAFF
>TRBJ1-2|TRBV2
CASKSGPWDYGYTF
>TRBJ2-5|TRBV7-6
CASSLGSGGQETQYF
>TRBJ1-2|TRBV5-1
CASSWQVDYGYTF
>TRBJ1-6|TRBV2
CASTITGRGRSPLHF
>TRBJ1-4|TRBV6-6
CASSPRQAEVSQKLFF
>TRBJ2-3|TRBV9
CASSVGLADTDTQYF
>TRBJ2-7|TRBV27
CASSLSGLAGAYEQYF
>TRBJ1-4|TRBV10-3
CAISESPVNEKLFF
>TRBJ2-1|TRBV5-1
CASSPKGGGYNEQFF
>TRBJ1-2|TRBV27
CASRDRATGYGYTF
>TRBJ1-2|TRBV5-4
CASSFGTGRSGYGYTF
>TRBJ1-4|TRBV14
CASSQDREEKLFF
>TRBJ2-7|TRBV4-2
CASSQKPGQGPEQYF
>TRBJ2-1|TRBV10-3
CASGSGTRNEQFF
>TRBJ1-6|TRBV7-9
CASGREWENSPLHF
>TRBJ2-1|TRBV7-3
CASSEGLPDEQFF
>TRBJ1-6|TRBV27
CASSLQGRVMDSPLHF
>TRBJ1-2|TRBV6-5
CASSQQGAGGYTF
>TRBJ2-3|TRBV6-6
CASSYSSGRATDTQYF
>TRBJ1-5|TRBV9
CASSTTGGNNQPQHF
>TRBJ1-1|TRBV5-1
CASSGEGWTEAFF
>TRBJ2-7|TRBV19
CASSIILGGYEQYF
>TRBJ1-1|TRBV6-1
CASSDRGITEAFF
>TRBJ2-7|TRBV6-5
CASRLTGGTYEQYF
>TRBJ2-5|TRBV13
CASSLGGGDRLQETQYF
>TRBJ1-3|TRBV9
CASSAGQRSGNTIYF
>TRBJ2-4|TRBV6-1
CASSTTGDPKNIQYF
>TRBJ1-1|TRBV6-1
CASSSNRNTEAFF
>TRBJ1-2|TRBV11-1
CASSLEGNYGYTF
>TRBJ1-6|TRBV6-1
CASSAQPWDRGEPYNSPLHF
>TRBJ2-2|TRBV5-1
CASSLTGITGELFF
>TRBJ2-1|TRBV2
CASRRGKGSAEQFF
>TRBJ1-4|TRBV10-1
CASSPQGSAEKLFF
>TRBJ2-3|TRBV11-2
CASSLEGGSPDTQYF
>TRBJ1-1|TRBV6-6
CASSYAGEGGAEAFF
>TRBJ2-7|TRBV9
CASSVVRLAGIPSYEQYF
>TRBJ2-7|TRBV29-1
CSVGRQGGREQYF
>TRBJ1-5|TRBV6-4
CASRGGNRDRDFRDNQPQHF
>TRBJ2-5|TRBV2
CASREIETQYF
>TRBJ2-2|TRBV7-9
CASSYGGGAAGELFF
>TRBJ1-5|TRBV23-1
CASSGGGGDQPQHF
>TRBJ2-3|TRBV6-1
CASSEGASGGITDTQYF
>TRBJ1-2|TRBV18
CASSPTGGEFGYTF
>TRBJ1-4|TRBV27
CASRTTRDNEKLFF
>TRBJ1-4|TRBV4-1
CASSRGQGAWEEKLFF
>TRBJ1-2|TRBV27
CATRRRDRGNYGYTF